These 16 T cell receptor beta chains came from one sample sequenced in a study of early T cells in non-severe SARS-CoV-2 infection. TCRdb used MiXCR to reprocess the 5' RACE reads, holding one entry per CDR3 protein. The table shows about 88,000 distinct CDR3 sequences, with approximately 15% occurring only once. Sequenced material: whole blood. The receptor set was obtained from an adult who was a healthcare worker with PCR-confirmed SARS-CoV-2 infection or an uninfected control (not recorded which).

This clonotype was seen at least ten times. The chain is built from TRBV7-9 and TRBJ2-5; 7 bases are shared with TRBD1. The V gene end was trimmed by 6 bases and the J gene end by 1 base; junction bases not matched to a gene: 11. The germline CDR1 and CDR2 sequences are SEHNR and FQNEAQ (reference sequence). This CDR3 region has 16 residues. CDR3 coding DNA: TGTGCCAGCAGTTACCGGGACAGAGAAATCCAAGAGACCCAGTACTTC. It yields the protein CASSYRDREIQETQYF.

The V and J genes are TRBV7-2 and TRBJ2-2, with 7 bases aligning to TRBD2. The V segment lost 1 base and the J segment 2 bases; nucleotides outside the gene matches: 7. The CDR3 has 17 residues. Germline CDR1 is SGHTA and CDR2 is FQGNSA. CDR3 sequence reads: CASSLELASGNTGELFF. The DNA for the CDR3 is TGTGCCAGCAGCTTAGAACTGGCTAGCGGAAACACCGGGGAGCTGTTTTTT.

This clonotype was observed a few times. The genes are TRBV20-1 and TRBJ1-6, with D tentatively TRBD1 (5 bases). V lost 4 bases, J lost 5 bases, and 12 bases lay in between. Germline assignment: CDR1 DFQATT and CDR2 SNEGSKA (reference sequence). The CDR3 is 14 amino acids. CDR3: CSATRQRHNSPLHF. The CDR3 DNA reads TGCAGTGCTACCAGACAGAGACATAATTCACCCCTCCACTTT.

This clonotype was detected ten times or more. The CDR3 coding sequence is TGTGCCATCAGTGACCTAGTGGGGCTAGCGGGAGGCACCGGGGAGCTGTTTTTT. As protein: CAISDLVGLAGGTGELFF. This chain connects TRBV10-3 to TRBJ2-2; TRBD2 agrees at 11 bases. CDR1 is ENHRY, CDR2 SYGVKD, per germline. CDR3 size: 18 residues. Trimming at V came to 3 bases and at J to 4 bases, leaving 10 bases not matched to a gene.

J is TRBJ1-5 and V is TRBV20-1, with TRBD1 as a possible D gene (5 bases). With 0 bases removed from V and 7 bases from J, the gap between germline ends came to 13 bases. Per germline, CDR1 DFQATT and CDR2 SNEGSKA (reference sequence). The CDR3 contains 14 residues. CDR3 loop: CSARDDQGRQPQHF. CDR3 nucleotides: TGCAGTGCTAGAGATGATCAGGGAAGACAGCCCCAGCATTTT.

The chain carries TRBV20-1 and TRBJ2-7; 10 nucleotides align to TRBD2. CDR3 size: 14 residues. The trim removed 5 bases at V and 2 bases at J, leaving 6 bases unmatched. From germline, CDR1 is DFQATT and CDR2 SNEGSKA (reference sequence). The CDR3 nucleotides read TGCAGTGCTCTACTAGCGGGAAGAACCTACGAGCAGTACTTC. It translates to CSALLAGRTYEQYF.

A few counts support this clonotype. V gene TRBV28 combines with J gene TRBJ2-2; D is uncertain. The CDR3 covers 15 residues. V was shortened by 2 bases and J by 2 bases, with 9 bases between the two germline ends. CDR1 is MDHEN, CDR2 SYDVKM, per germline. The CDR3 sequence: CASSLMAANTGELFF. In nucleotides, the CDR3 is TGTGCCAGCAGTTTAATGGCAGCTAACACCGGGGAGCTGTTTTTT.

This clonotype was counted many times. The chain couples TRBV12-3 or TRBV12-4 to TRBJ1-5; weak D call: TRBD1 (5 bases). The CDR3 is 13 amino acids. V was pared by 7 bases and J by 2 bases, with 9 bases between. This chain's CDR3 is CASKVRGNQPQHF. CDR3 sequence (DNA): TGTGCCAGCAAGGTCAGGGGCAATCAGCCCCAGCATTTT.

The rearrangement links TRBV4-3 to TRBJ2-5; D unresolved. Per the germline V gene, CDR1 is LGHNA and CDR2 is YSLEER. Trimming took 0 bases from V and 5 from J, leaving 19 bases between them. The CDR3 is made up of 17 amino acids. CDR3 residues: CASSQDGPSYASETQYF. CDR3 bases: TGCGCCAGCAGCCAAGACGGACCGTCCTACGCGAGTGAGACCCAGTACTTC.

This clonotype was seen ten or more times. The J gene is TRBJ2-1, the V gene TRBV7-3; no definite D call. The CDR3 has 13 residues. V was cut by 2 bases and J by 7 bases, with 9 bases left in between. Germline V lookup: CDR1 SGHTA, CDR2 FQGTGA. The CDR3 sequence is CASSLLGPNEQFF. In nucleotides, the CDR3 is TGTGCCAGCAGCTTATTAGGGCCGAATGAGCAGTTCTTC.

The gene calls are TRBV12-3 or TRBV12-4 and TRBJ2-2, with D hard to call. The CDR3 length is 13 residues. V dropped 5 bases and J dropped 2 bases, with 6 bases sitting between them. Here the CDR3 DNA reads TGTGCCAGCAGTCCTCACAACACCGGGGAGCTGTTTTTT. Amino acids: CASSPHNTGELFF.

The sample holds many counts of this clonotype. The rearrangement uses TRBV9 and TRBJ2-2; D unclear. Germline CDR1 reads SGDLS; CDR2 reads YYNGEE. The CDR3 loop spans 15 amino acids. Trimming pared 2 bases from V and 7 bases from J, leaving 15 bases between. The CDR3 region has the DNA TGTGCCAGCAGCGTGAGCCCCTCTTCGAGCGGGGAGCTGTTTTTT. Protein: CASSVSPSSSGELFF.

In this sample, this clonotype turned up many times. The chain recombines TRBV5-1 with TRBJ2-2; TRBD1 might be the D (5 bases). The CDR3 contains 17 residues. Trimming removed 0 bases from V and 2 bases from J, with 14 bases in between. The germline CDR1 and CDR2 sequences are SGHRS and YFSETQ. This CDR3 reads CASSLVPTGQNTGELFF. In nucleotides, the CDR3 is TGCGCCAGCAGCTTGGTCCCCACCGGACAAAACACCGGGGAGCTGTTTTTT.

This clonotype was counted only a few times. J is TRBJ2-2 and V is TRBV5-6; D is uncertain. Trimming took off 0 bases at V and 5 bases at J, with 5 bases between the two ends. There are 13 residues in the CDR3. Per germline, CDR1 SGHDT and CDR2 YYEEEE. The CDR3 loop reads CASSLAVTGELFF. The DNA of the CDR3 is TGTGCCAGCAGCTTGGCGGTGACCGGGGAGCTGTTTTTT.

V and J are TRBV27 and TRBJ1-1; TRBD1 aligns across 8 bases. The ends lost 6 bases at V and 6 bases at J; junction bases unmatched: 6. Germline CDR1 and CDR2: MNHEY and SMNVEV (reference sequence). This CDR3 contains 13 residues. CDR3 residues: CASRAQGVPEAFF. CDR3 coding DNA: TGTGCCAGCAGAGCACAGGGGGTACCTGAAGCTTTCTTT.

V is TRBV20-1 and J is TRBJ2-7; D is unresolved. The CDR3 consists of 12 residues. V shed 1 base and J shed 5 bases, with 9 bases lying between them. Germline CDR1 and CDR2: DFQATT and SNEGSKA (reference sequence). The CDR3 loop reads CSARGGYNEQYF. CDR3 DNA: TGCAGTGCTAGAGGGGGATATAACGAGCAGTACTTC.